One sample yielded the 9 T cell receptor beta chains listed below, sequenced in a study of blood T cell repertoires in COVID-19. The protocol was immunoSEQ multiplex PCR, while the TCRdb copy is restricted to in-frame clones and leaves out a portion. This sample has fewer than 350,000 clones, with over 80% found just once. Sample: PBMCs or T cells enriched from blood (not recorded which). These receptors were taken from a woman aged 25 to 39 with acute COVID-19.

The gene calls are TRBV24-1 and TRBJ2-2; a weak D match, TRBD1 (6 bases). This CDR3 is 14 amino acids long. Germline V gene lookup returns CDR1 KGHDR and CDR2 SFDVKD. V was pared by 12 bases and J by 4 bases, with 17 bases between. The CDR3 region has the DNA TGTGCCGCCAAGCCGGGACACCCCACCGGGGAGCTGTTTTTT. It is translated as CAAKPGHPTGELFF.

The V call is TRBV19, the J call TRBJ2-7; TRBD2 matches at 10 bases. The CDR3 runs to 14 residues. Trimming took 5 bases from V and 6 from J; bases not matched to a gene: 7. Germline CDR1 LNHDA, CDR2 SQIVND (reference sequence). This chain's CDR3 is CASSFASGSGEQYF. CDR3 in DNA: TGTGCCAGTAGTTTTGCTAGCGGGAGCGGCGAGCAGTACTTC.

The rearrangement uses TRBV4-1 and TRBJ2-1; D is unresolved. Germline CDR1 is MGHRA and CDR2 is YSYEKL. This CDR3 is 12 amino acids long. V gave up 1 base and J gave up 9 bases, with 7 bases separating them. CDR3 sequence: CASSQGYSEQFF. CDR3 sequence (DNA): TGCGCCAGCAGCCAAGGGTACTCTGAGCAGTTCTTC.

V gene TRBV7-9 combines with J gene TRBJ2-1, with D possibly being TRBD2 (6 bases). Germline loops: CDR1 SEHNR, CDR2 FQNEAQ (reference sequence). Trimming took 1 base from V and 2 from J, leaving 15 bases between them. The CDR3 runs 17 residues. The CDR3, as DNA: TGTGCCAGCAGCTTAGGATCGGGGGAACTTGCCTACAATGAGCAGTTCTTC. This translates into CASSLGSGELAYNEQFF.

The CDR3 spells CASSQEAGRTEAFF. CDR3 in DNA: TGTGCCAGCAGCCAAGAGGCGGGTCGAACTGAAGCTTTCTTT. The V call is TRBV3-1 (or the pseudogene TRBV3-2), the J call TRBJ1-1, with no clear D. Germline V CDR1 and CDR2: LGHDT, YNNKEL (reference sequence). The CDR3 consists of 14 residues. The ends were cut back, 0 bases at V and 5 bases at J, with 10 bases in the middle.

The rearrangement links TRBV29-1 to TRBJ2-5; 9 positions agree with TRBD2. The CDR3 is 13 amino acids. J lost 6 bases, V lost 6 bases, and 8 bases had no gene match. Germline V gene data show CDR1 as SQVTM and CDR2 as ANQGSEA. The CDR3 loop is CSVSPGLAKTQYF. DNA for the CDR3: TGCAGCGTCTCTCCGGGACTAGCCAAGACCCAGTACTTC.

The CDR3, as DNA: TGCGCCAGCAGCTCCGCGGGGACCTCCTACAATGAGCAGTTCTTC. Translation gives CASSSAGTSYNEQFF. The V and J genes are TRBV5-1 and TRBJ2-1, with D possibly being TRBD2 (6 bases). The CDR3 runs 15 residues. V lost 3 bases and J 0 bases, leaving 10 bases between the germline ends. Germline-derived CDR1 and CDR2 are SGHRS and YFSETQ.

CDR3 in DNA: TGTGCCAGCAGGGTCGGGACAGGGGACACCGGGGAGCTGTTTTTT. This encodes CASRVGTGDTGELFF. The chain uses TRBV6-5 and TRBJ2-2; 10 bases agree with TRBD1. The V and J ends lost 6 bases and 3 bases, in that order; junction bases with no gene match: 4. The CDR3 loop spans 15 amino acids. Germline loops: CDR1 MNHEY, CDR2 SVGAGI.

The chain joins TRBV19 to TRBJ2-1; the D gene is possibly TRBD2 (6 bases). The CDR3 is 13 residues long. Germline V gene lookup returns CDR1 LNHDA and CDR2 SQIVND (reference sequence). Trimming pared 3 bases from V and 7 bases from J, leaving 10 bases between. The CDR3 DNA reads as TGTGCCAGTAGTATCGGGGGTCCAAATGAGCAGTTCTTC. Encoded protein: CASSIGGPNEQFF.